Shown below are 5 T cell receptor beta chains from a single sample sequenced in a study of T cell responses to AZD1222 COVID-19 vaccine. The method was immunoSEQ multiplex PCR; TCRdb's version includes in-frame clones alone and lacks a portion of them. In the table there are 90,000 to 110,000 clones, about 90% of which are singletons. The material sequenced was peripheral blood, taken on day 0 of AZD1222 vaccination. The receptors here all came from an adult in good health.

The V and J genes are TRBV25-1 and TRBJ1-2; the D gene is possibly TRBD1 (5 bases). The germline V gene has CDR1 MGHDK and CDR2 SYGVNS. CDR3 length: 15 amino acids. Trimming shortened V by 6 bases and J by 7 bases, and 21 bases separated the two germline ends. CDR3 amino acids: CASSQSNRGLGGYTF. Here the CDR3 DNA reads TGTGCCAGCAGCCAAAGCAACCGGGGGTTGGGTGGCTACACCTTC.

The chain carries TRBV6-5 and TRBJ1-1; D unresolved. The CDR3 is made up of 11 amino acids. CDR1 is MNHEY and CDR2 is SVGAGI in the germline V gene. The V and J ends lost 8 bases and 0 bases respectively, with 4 bases between them. CDR3 DNA sequence: TGTGCCAGCGTAGTGAACACTGAAGCTTTCTTT. Translated, it gives CASVVNTEAFF.

This clone showed up just once. The chain links TRBV7-3 to TRBJ2-2; TRBD1 matches 7 bases. J lost 7 bases, V lost 3 bases, and 2 bases had no gene match. This CDR3 is 13 amino acids long. Germline V lookup: CDR1 SGHTA, CDR2 FQGTGA. In DNA form, the CDR3 reads TGTGCCAGCAGCTTGGGGACAGTCGGGGAGCTGTTTTTT. Its protein is CASSLGTVGELFF. The full variable domain, rest sourced from reference TRBV7-3 and TRBJ2-2, is GAGVSQTPSNKVTEKGKYVELRCDPISGHTALYWYRQSLGQGPEFLIYFQGTGAADDSGLPNDRFFAVRPEGSVSTLKIQRTERGDSAVYLCASSLGTVGELFFGEGSRLTVL.

The CDR3 here is CASGLEGTGELFF. The CDR3 DNA sequence: TGTGCTAGTGGTTTGGAGGGCACCGGGGAGCTGTTTTTT. The chain has TRBV12-5 and TRBJ2-2, with no clear D. Trimming cost V 1 base and J 4 bases, with 4 bases left between them. The CDR3 runs to 13 residues. Looked up from germline, CDR1 is LGHNT and CDR2 is FRNRAP.

This chain uses TRBV6-5 with TRBJ1-2; D gene ambiguous. V dropped 6 bases and J dropped 0 bases, with 8 bases sitting between them. There are 13 residues in the CDR3. Germline V gives CDR1 MNHEY, CDR2 SVGAGI. The CDR3 bases are TGTGCCAGCAGAAGGGAATCTAACTATGGCTACACCTTC. This gives the protein CASRRESNYGYTF.